Detailed here is one T cell receptor beta chain. The junction departs from the called germline gene at one end, perhaps through a read error. Germline V gives CDR1 SSHAT, CDR2 FNYEAQ (reference sequence). The CDR3 runs to 14 residues. The protocol was immunoSEQ multiplex PCR, while the TCRdb copy is restricted to in-frame clones and leaves out a portion. This table has around 60,000 clones, approximately 91% appearing once. The sample belongs to a study of T cell changes during pregnancy in multiple sclerosis. Sequenced material: peripheral blood, taken in the first trimester of pregnancy. The TCR sequence derives from a female donor with multiple sclerosis, enrolled in a pregnancy study. The V and J genes are TRBV7-7 and TRBJ2-1, with unresolved D. The chain's CDR3 is CASSLGRSYNEQFF. CDR3 DNA sequence: TGTGCTAGCAGCTTAGGACGGAGTTACAATGAGCAGTTCTTC.